The entry below gives a single T cell receptor beta chain sequence along with its context. Its target is not known. The repertoire was sequenced with immunoSEQ multiplex PCR; TCRdb's copy has only in-frame clones and lacks some. The sample contains fewer than 45,000 clones, roughly 80% of which appear only once. The sample belongs to a study of OX40 agonist ivuxolimab in advanced cancers. Turning to the study itself: Participants could have had prior anti-PD-1, anti-PD-L1 or anti-CTLA-4 therapy, and 40% had some.

Germline V gene data show CDR1 as SQVTM and CDR2 as ANQGSEA. The J segment lost 0 bases and the V segment lost 6 bases, leaving 7 bases of the junction unmatched. This CDR3 region has 15 residues. Points from the study as a whole: Among T cells, CD8+ cells averaged more expanded clones than CD4+ cells. Antigens targeted by the expanded peripheral T cells were not determined. Low normalized T-cell clonal expansion was additionally recorded for some nonresponders.

This clonotype was obtained from an adult with an advanced solid tumor such as melanoma, head and neck, liver or kidney cancer. The sequencing used CD4+ or CD8+ T cells sorted from blood, collected in a trial of the OX40 agonist ivuxolimab. The gene calls are TRBV29-1 and TRBJ1-1; 10 bases are a match to TRBD1. This CDR3 reads CSVHGTGAMNTEAFF. The CDR3 nucleotides are TGCAGCGTACACGGGACAGGGGCGATGAACACTGAAGCTTTCTTT.